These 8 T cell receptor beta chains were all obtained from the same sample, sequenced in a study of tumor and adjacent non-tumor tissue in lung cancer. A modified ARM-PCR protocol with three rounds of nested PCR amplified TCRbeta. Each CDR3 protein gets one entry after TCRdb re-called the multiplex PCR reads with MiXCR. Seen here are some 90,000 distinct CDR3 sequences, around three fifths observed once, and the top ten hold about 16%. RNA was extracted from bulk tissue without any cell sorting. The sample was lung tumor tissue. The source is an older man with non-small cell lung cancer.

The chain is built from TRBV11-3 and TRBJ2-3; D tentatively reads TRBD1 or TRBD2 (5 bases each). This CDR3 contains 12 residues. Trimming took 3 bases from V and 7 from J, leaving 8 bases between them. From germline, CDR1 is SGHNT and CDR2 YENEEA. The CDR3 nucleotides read TGTGCCAGCAGCTTCGAGGGGCATACGCAGTATTTT. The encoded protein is CASSFEGHTQYF.

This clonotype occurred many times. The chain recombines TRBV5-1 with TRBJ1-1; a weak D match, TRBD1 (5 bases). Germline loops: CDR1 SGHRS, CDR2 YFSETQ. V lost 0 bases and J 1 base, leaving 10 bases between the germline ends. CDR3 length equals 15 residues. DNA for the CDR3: TGCGCCAGCAGCTTGGATGGGGGACGGAACACTGAAGCTTTCTTT. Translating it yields CASSLDGGRNTEAFF.

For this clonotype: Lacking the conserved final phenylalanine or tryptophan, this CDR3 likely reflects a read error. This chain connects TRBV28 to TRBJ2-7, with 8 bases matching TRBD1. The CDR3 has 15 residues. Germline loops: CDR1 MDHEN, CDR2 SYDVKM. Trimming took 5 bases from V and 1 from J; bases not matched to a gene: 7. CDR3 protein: CASSIRGRGSYEQYY. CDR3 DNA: TGTGCCAGCAGTATCAGGGGGCGCGGATCCTACGAGCAGTACTAC.

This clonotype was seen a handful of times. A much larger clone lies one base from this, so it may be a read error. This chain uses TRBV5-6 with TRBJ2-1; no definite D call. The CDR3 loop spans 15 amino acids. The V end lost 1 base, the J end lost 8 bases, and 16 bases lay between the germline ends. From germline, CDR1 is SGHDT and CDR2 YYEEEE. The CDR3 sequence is CASSLMAAKRHEQFF. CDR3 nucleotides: TGTGCCAGCAGCTTGATGGCAGCTAAGAGGCATGAGCAGTTCTTC.

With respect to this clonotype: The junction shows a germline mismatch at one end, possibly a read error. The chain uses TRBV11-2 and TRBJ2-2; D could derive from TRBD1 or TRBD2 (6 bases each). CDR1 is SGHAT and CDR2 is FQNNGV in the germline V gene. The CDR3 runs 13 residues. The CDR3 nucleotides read TGTGCCAGCGGCTTAGGGGGGAGCGGCGAGCTGTTTTTT. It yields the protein CASGLGGSGELFF.

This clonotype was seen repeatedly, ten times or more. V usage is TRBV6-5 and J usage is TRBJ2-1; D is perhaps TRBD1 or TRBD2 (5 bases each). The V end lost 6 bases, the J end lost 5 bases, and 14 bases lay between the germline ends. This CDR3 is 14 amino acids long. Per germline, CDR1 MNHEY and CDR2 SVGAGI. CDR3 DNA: TGTGCCAGCAGAAGACGAAGAGGGGACAATGAGCAGTTCTTC. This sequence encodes CASRRRRGDNEQFF.

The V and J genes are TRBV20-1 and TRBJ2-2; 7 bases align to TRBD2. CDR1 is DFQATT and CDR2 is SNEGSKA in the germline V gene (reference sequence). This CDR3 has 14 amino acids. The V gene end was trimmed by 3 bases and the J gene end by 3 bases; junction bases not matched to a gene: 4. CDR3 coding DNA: TGCAGTGCTAGTAAGGGACTATACACCGGGGAGCTGTTTTTT. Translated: CSASKGLYTGELFF.

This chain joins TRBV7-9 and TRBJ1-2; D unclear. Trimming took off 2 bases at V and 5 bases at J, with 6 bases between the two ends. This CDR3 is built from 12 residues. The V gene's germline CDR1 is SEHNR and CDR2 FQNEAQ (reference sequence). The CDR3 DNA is TGTGCCAGCAGCTTAATGCAGTATGGCTACACCTTC. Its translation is CASSLMQYGYTF.